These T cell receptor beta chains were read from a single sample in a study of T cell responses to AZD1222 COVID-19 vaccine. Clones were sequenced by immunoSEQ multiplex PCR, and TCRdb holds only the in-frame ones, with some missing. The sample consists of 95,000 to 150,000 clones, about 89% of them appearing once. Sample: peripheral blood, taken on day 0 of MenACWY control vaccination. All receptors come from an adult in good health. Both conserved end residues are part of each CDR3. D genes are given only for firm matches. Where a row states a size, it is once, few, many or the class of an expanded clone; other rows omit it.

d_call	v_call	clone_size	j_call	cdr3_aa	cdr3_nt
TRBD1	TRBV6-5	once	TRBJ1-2	CASRYPSGGQGYTF	TGTGCCAGCCGTTATCCCTCAGGGGGCCAGGGCTACACCTTC
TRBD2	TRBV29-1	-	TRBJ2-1	CSVGGPSGSHWRNEQFF	TGCAGCGTTGGGGGTCCTAGCGGGAGTCATTGGAGGAATGAGCAGTTCTTC
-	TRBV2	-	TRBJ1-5	CASSRETGGNQPQHF	TGTGCCAGCAGTCGGGAAACGGGGGGCAATCAGCCCCAGCATTTT
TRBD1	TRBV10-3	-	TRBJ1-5	CAISEGGTGGGQPQHF	TGTGCCATCAGTGAGGGTGGGACAGGGGGAGGCCAGCCCCAGCATTTT
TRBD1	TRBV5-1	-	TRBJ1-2	CASSLEAGGYSNYGYTF	TGCGCCAGCAGCTTGGAAGCAGGGGGTTATTCTAACTATGGCTACACCTTC
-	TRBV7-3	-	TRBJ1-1	CASSSDGGDTEAFF	TGTGCCAGCAGCTCAGATGGGGGGGACACTGAAGCTTTCTTT
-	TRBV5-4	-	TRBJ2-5	CASTRKVSGGQETQYF	TGTGCCAGCACCCGGAAGGTTAGCGGCGGTCAAGAGACCCAGTACTTC
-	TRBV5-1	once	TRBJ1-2	CASSLTGEANYGYTF	TGCGCCAGCAGCTTGACAGGCGAAGCTAACTATGGCTACACCTTC
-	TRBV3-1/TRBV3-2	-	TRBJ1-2	CASSQDNRGRHYGYTF	TGTGCCAGCAGCCAAGATAATCGTGGCCGTCACTATGGCTACACCTTC
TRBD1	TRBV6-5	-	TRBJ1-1	CASSYSRQGDTEAFF	TGTGCCAGCAGTTACTCAAGACAGGGCGACACTGAAGCTTTCTTT
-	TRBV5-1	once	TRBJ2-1	CASSLAQGLYNEQFF	TGCGCCAGCAGCTTAGCCCAGGGCCTTTACAATGAGCAGTTCTTC
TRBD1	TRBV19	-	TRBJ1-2	CASRHRGRIGYTF	TGTGCCAGCCGACACAGGGGGCGAATAGGCTACACCTTC
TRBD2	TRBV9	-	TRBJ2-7	CASSVVVSGRKSSYEQYF	TGTGCCAGCAGCGTAGTGGTTAGCGGGAGGAAGAGCTCCTACGAGCAGTACTTC
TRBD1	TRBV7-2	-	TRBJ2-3	CASSSNRQGADTQYF	TGTGCCAGCAGCTCTAACAGACAGGGAGCAGATACGCAGTATTTT
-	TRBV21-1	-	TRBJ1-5	CASTPRQVNQPQHF	TGTGCCAGCACCCCCCGGCAGGTCAATCAGCCCCAGCATTTT
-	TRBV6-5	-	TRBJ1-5	CASTQGHNQPQHF	TGTGCCAGCACCCAGGGGCACAATCAGCCCCAGCATTTT
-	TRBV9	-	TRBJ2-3	CASSALALADTQYF	TGTGCCAGCAGCGCGCTAGCCCTAGCAGATACGCAGTATTTT